This is a list of T cell receptor beta chains from one sample in a study of blood T cell repertoires in COVID-19. Using immunoSEQ multiplex PCR, the repertoire was profiled, and TCRdb retains in-frame clones only, with some absent. This table has approximately 210,000 clones, about nine tenths appearing once. Sequenced material: peripheral blood. The source of these receptors is a young man who had recovered from COVID-19. The CDR3 runs from the conserved cysteine through the conserved F or W. Fields, in order: CDR3 protein, CDR3 DNA, clone size, V gene, J gene, D gene. D genes are given only for firm matches. Expanded clones get a size class; other rows say once, few or many, or leave the size out.

CDR3aa: CASSPPGQGKETQYF; CDR3nt: TGTGCCAGCTCACCGCCGGGACAGGGGAAAGAGACCCAGTACTTC; abundance: NA; v_gene: TRBV18; j_gene: TRBJ2-5; d_gene: TRBD1
CDR3aa: CASSIGGGYTEAFF; CDR3nt: TGTGCCAGTAGTATAGGCGGGGGGTACACTGAAGCTTTCTTT; abundance: NA; v_gene: TRBV19; j_gene: TRBJ1-1; d_gene: NA
CDR3aa: CASSLFARGLAGSIGELFF; CDR3nt: TGTGCCAGCAGCTTATTCGCTCGCGGACTAGCGGGATCCATCGGGGAGCTGTTTTTT; abundance: once; v_gene: TRBV7-9; j_gene: TRBJ2-2; d_gene: TRBD2
CDR3aa: CASGTVFTYEQYF; CDR3nt: TGTGCTAGTGGGACAGTCTTTACCTACGAGCAGTACTTC; abundance: NA; v_gene: TRBV12-5; j_gene: TRBJ2-7; d_gene: NA
CDR3aa: CASSGGLRKNEQFF; CDR3nt: TGTGCCAGCAGCGGGGGACTCCGAAAGAATGAGCAGTTCTTC; abundance: NA; v_gene: TRBV9; j_gene: TRBJ2-1; d_gene: NA
CDR3aa: CASSPLGRGGTDTQYF; CDR3nt: TGTGCCAGCAGCCCTCTGGGGCGGGGGGGCACAGATACGCAGTATTTT; abundance: NA; v_gene: TRBV4-2; j_gene: TRBJ2-3; d_gene: TRBD2
CDR3aa: CASSQDYVRTGGMQQYF; CDR3nt: TGTGCCAGCAGCCAAGATTATGTAAGGACAGGGGGAATGCAGCAGTACTTC; abundance: few; v_gene: TRBV3-1/TRBV3-2; j_gene: TRBJ2-7; d_gene: TRBD1
CDR3aa: CASSHNSRPLEEQYF; CDR3nt: TGTGCCAGCTCACATAACTCCCGACCCCTAGAGGAGCAGTACTTC; abundance: NA; v_gene: TRBV18; j_gene: TRBJ2-7; d_gene: NA
CDR3aa: CASGPRTGRVEGELFF; CDR3nt: TGTGCCAGCGGGCCTCGGACAGGGAGGGTTGAGGGGGAGCTGTTTTTT; abundance: NA; v_gene: TRBV25-1; j_gene: TRBJ2-2; d_gene: NA
CDR3aa: CASSSSGGSNTGELFF; CDR3nt: TGTGCCAGCAGCTCTAGCGGGGGGTCGAACACCGGGGAGCTGTTTTTT; abundance: NA; v_gene: TRBV7-8; j_gene: TRBJ2-2; d_gene: TRBD2
CDR3aa: CASSLRGNTIYF; CDR3nt: TGTGCCAGCAGCCTACGGGGAAACACCATATATTTT; abundance: NA; v_gene: TRBV7-9; j_gene: TRBJ1-3; d_gene: NA
CDR3aa: CASSLRAGLGNQPQHF; CDR3nt: TGTGCCAGCAGTTTAAGGGCAGGACTCGGCAATCAGCCCCAGCATTTT; abundance: NA; v_gene: TRBV27; j_gene: TRBJ1-5; d_gene: NA
CDR3aa: CASSSGTSGSTGELFF; CDR3nt: TGTGCCAGCAGCTCAGGGACTAGCGGGAGCACCGGGGAGCTGTTTTTT; abundance: NA; v_gene: TRBV5-4; j_gene: TRBJ2-2; d_gene: TRBD2
CDR3aa: CASSRDLKETQYF; CDR3nt: TGTGCCAGCAGTCGGGACTTAAAAGAGACCCAGTACTTC; abundance: NA; v_gene: TRBV2; j_gene: TRBJ2-5; d_gene: NA
CDR3aa: CASSRSGGPDTQYF; CDR3nt: TGCGCCAGCAGCCGGAGCGGGGGCCCAGATACGCAGTATTTT; abundance: NA; v_gene: TRBV5-1; j_gene: TRBJ2-3; d_gene: TRBD2
CDR3aa: CASSLPDYEQYF; CDR3nt: TGTGCCAGCAGTTTACCAGACTACGAGCAGTACTTC; abundance: NA; v_gene: TRBV6-4; j_gene: TRBJ2-7; d_gene: NA
CDR3aa: CASSYSSGDSNYGYTF; CDR3nt: TGTGCCAGCAGTTACTCCTCGGGGGACTCTAACTATGGCTACACCTTC; abundance: NA; v_gene: TRBV6-2/TRBV6-3; j_gene: TRBJ1-2; d_gene: NA
CDR3aa: CASSVGGQVGYTF; CDR3nt: TGCGCCAGCAGTGTGGGGGGACAGGTTGGCTACACCTTC; abundance: NA; v_gene: TRBV10-2; j_gene: TRBJ1-2; d_gene: TRBD1
CDR3aa: CASSPRGSYNEQFF; CDR3nt: TGTGCCAGCAGCCCTAGGGGGTCGTACAATGAGCAGTTCTTC; abundance: NA; v_gene: TRBV27; j_gene: TRBJ2-1; d_gene: NA
CDR3aa: CASRGQGGSTGELFF; CDR3nt: TGTGCCAGCAGAGGACAGGGGGGAAGCACCGGGGAGCTGTTTTTT; abundance: NA; v_gene: TRBV6-5; j_gene: TRBJ2-2; d_gene: TRBD1
CDR3aa: CASSRGQINTEAFF; CDR3nt: TGTGCCAGCAGCCGAGGACAGATAAACACTGAAGCTTTCTTT; abundance: NA; v_gene: TRBV5-4; j_gene: TRBJ1-1; d_gene: NA
CDR3aa: CASSQDGPIVEAFF; CDR3nt: TGTGCCAGCAGCCAAGATGGTCCCATAGTTGAAGCTTTCTTT; abundance: NA; v_gene: TRBV4-2; j_gene: TRBJ1-1; d_gene: NA
CDR3aa: CASSHRRGGHNEQFF; CDR3nt: TGTGCCAGCAGCCATAGGCGGGGGGGCCACAATGAGCAGTTCTTC; abundance: NA; v_gene: TRBV3-1/TRBV3-2; j_gene: TRBJ2-1; d_gene: TRBD2
CDR3aa: CASSQVTDYPTSTDTQYF; CDR3nt: TGCGCCAGCAGCCAAGTGACGGACTACCCAACTAGCACAGATACGCAGTATTTT; abundance: once; v_gene: TRBV4-1; j_gene: TRBJ2-3; d_gene: NA
CDR3aa: CASSRAGTPPYEQYF; CDR3nt: TGTGCCAGCAGCCGAGCGGGGACTCCCCCCTACGAGCAGTACTTC; abundance: NA; v_gene: TRBV6-2/TRBV6-3; j_gene: TRBJ2-7; d_gene: TRBD2
CDR3aa: CASSLGGPGYGYTF; CDR3nt: TGTGCCAGCAGCTTAGGGGGGCCTGGCTATGGCTACACCTTC; abundance: NA; v_gene: TRBV11-2; j_gene: TRBJ1-2; d_gene: NA